The text below deals with one TCR beta chain. Its antigen is currently unknown. These data come from a study of cytomegalovirus exposure and HLA in healthy donors. CDR1 is SEHNR, CDR2 FQNEAQ, per germline (reference sequence). The CDR3 is made up of 16 amino acids. The V and J ends lost 5 bases and 2 bases respectively, with 17 bases between them. Samples came from healthy bone marrow donors. Primers: 60 Vbeta forward and 13 Jbeta reverse. The data were produced by immunoSEQ multiplex PCR, yet TCRdb's version contains in-frame clones alone and is incomplete. The table has around 150,000 clones, around three quarters seen once; the top ten hold less than 4.5%. Study results and caveats: Solely CMV serostatus was available to characterize immune exposure.

The chain employs TRBV7-9 and TRBJ2-3; tentatively, D is TRBD2 (5 bases). The specimen was PBMCs. The receptor's source is a man aged 25-45 years in good health and CMV-seropositive. The CDR3 is CASSGPGVGYTDTQYF. CDR3 DNA sequence: TGTGCCAGCAGCGGCCCCGGGGTGGGGTACACAGATACGCAGTATTTT.